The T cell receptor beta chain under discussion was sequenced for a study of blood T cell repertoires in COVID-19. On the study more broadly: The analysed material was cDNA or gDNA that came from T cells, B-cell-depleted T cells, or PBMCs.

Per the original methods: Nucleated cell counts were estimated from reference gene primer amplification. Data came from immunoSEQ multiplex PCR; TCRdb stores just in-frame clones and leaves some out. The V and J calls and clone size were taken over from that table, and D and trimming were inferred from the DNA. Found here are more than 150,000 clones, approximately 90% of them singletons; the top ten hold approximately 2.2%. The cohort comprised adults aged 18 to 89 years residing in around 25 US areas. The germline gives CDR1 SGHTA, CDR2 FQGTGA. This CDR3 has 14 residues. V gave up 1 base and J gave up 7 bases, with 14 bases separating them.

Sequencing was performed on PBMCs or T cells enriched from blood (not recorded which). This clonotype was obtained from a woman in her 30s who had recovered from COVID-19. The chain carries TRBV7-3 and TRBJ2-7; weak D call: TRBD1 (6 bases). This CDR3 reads CASSLRGGQGEQYF. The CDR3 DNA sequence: TGTGCCAGCAGCTTAAGAGGGGGTCAGGGTGAGCAGTACTTC.